The T cell receptor beta chain described here comes from a study of blood T cell repertoires in COVID-19. Germline V gives CDR1 LGHNA, CDR2 YSLEER. V dropped 4 bases and J dropped 3 bases, with 22 bases sitting between them. This CDR3 spans 19 amino acids. Produced via immunoSEQ multiplex PCR; TCRdb's table is partial and in-frame only. The profile shows over 95,000 clones, about four fifths of them singletons. J is TRBJ2-6 and V is TRBV4-3; the D gene is possibly TRBD1 (8 bases). The sequenced sample consisted of peripheral blood. The receptor's source is a human donor in a cohort sampled during active COVID-19. Here the CDR3 DNA reads TGCGCCAGCAGCCGTGGGGTCACAGGGGGGGACGGTGGGGCCAACGTCCTGACTTTC. Protein sequence: CASSRGVTGGDGGANVLTF.